This is a list of T cell receptor beta chains from one sample in a study of T cell responses to AZD1222 COVID-19 vaccine. TCRdb keeps only in-frame clones here, not all; method: immunoSEQ multiplex PCR. The table includes about 110,000 clones, roughly 90% detected once. The source material was peripheral blood, sampled on day 0 of AZD1222 vaccination. The receptors come from an adult in good health. Both conserved end residues are part of each CDR3. Fields, in order: D gene, clone size, J gene, V gene, CDR3 DNA, CDR3 protein. D genes are given only for firm matches. Clone size is shown for a subset of rows, as once, few, many or a class of expanded clone.

TRBD1 | - | TRBJ1-6 | TRBV7-3 | TGTGCCAGCAGCTCAGGACAGGGCGGTTCACCCCTCCACTTT | CASSSGQGGSPLHF
- | - | TRBJ1-2 | TRBV7-2 | TGTGCCAGCAGCTTAGCCTCGGGGGGGGCCTATGGCTACACCTTC | CASSLASGGAYGYTF
- | - | TRBJ1-2 | TRBV5-6 | TGTGCCAGCATCTTAGATCAGAGAGGGCTCTCGAAAGGCTACACCTTC | CASILDQRGLSKGYTF
TRBD2 | - | TRBJ2-7 | TRBV7-9 | TGTGCCAGCAGCTCCCTCCCGGGACTAGCGGGAGGATCCTACGAGCAGTACTTC | CASSSLPGLAGGSYEQYF
- | - | TRBJ1-5 | TRBV18 | TGTGCCAGCTCCCGGGACCCCAATCAGCCCCAGCATTTT | CASSRDPNQPQHF
- | - | TRBJ2-1 | TRBV6-5 | TGTGCCAGCAGTAAGAACCGGGGTGGTGAGCAGTTCTTC | CASSKNRGGEQFF
- | once | TRBJ2-5 | TRBV30 | TGTGCCTGGACCAGGCAGACGCAAGAGACCCAGTACTTC | CAWTRQTQETQYF
- | - | TRBJ1-2 | TRBV19 | TGTGCCAGTAGTATAGCGGGCGGGCAGCCAAGCTACACCTTC | CASSIAGGQPSYTF
- | - | TRBJ1-2 | TRBV4-3 | TGCGCCAGCAGCCAAGATGCAGGGAACTATGGCTACACCTTC | CASSQDAGNYGYTF
- | - | TRBJ1-1 | TRBV29-1 | TGCAGCGTTGAGAAGGGAGTAGGGAACACTGAAGCTTTCTTT | CSVEKGVGNTEAFF
- | - | TRBJ2-7 | TRBV6-5 | TGTGCCAGCAGTCTAGGACAGCTATACGAGCAGTACTTC | CASSLGQLYEQYF
- | - | TRBJ1-5 | TRBV5-6 | TGTGCCAGCAGCTTGGGGACAAATAGCAATCAGCCCCAGCATTTT | CASSLGTNSNQPQHF
TRBD1 | - | TRBJ1-2 | TRBV28 | TGTGCCAGCAGCTCCCCGACAGGGGTCTATGGCTACACCTTC | CASSSPTGVYGYTF
- | - | TRBJ1-1 | TRBV19 | TGTGCCAGTAGTCACAGGCGGGGTGACACTGAAGCTTTCTTT | CASSHRRGDTEAFF
- | - | TRBJ1-6 | TRBV19 | TGTGCCAGTAGTATCGCGGGTAGAGGTTCACCCCTCCACTTT | CASSIAGRGSPLHF
- | - | TRBJ1-5 | TRBV6-2/TRBV6-3 | TGTGCCAGCAGTTCCCCCCTGGGCAATCAGCCCCAGCATTTT | CASSSPLGNQPQHF
- | - | TRBJ1-5 | TRBV6-4 | TGTGCCAGCAGTGAACAAGGCGATCAGCCCCAGCATTTT | CASSEQGDQPQHF
TRBD2 | - | TRBJ2-3 | TRBV28 | TGTGCCAGCAGTTTATTTTGGCGGATAAGGGCGGGAGGATCCCCCCGTACGCAGTATTTT | CASSLFWRIRAGGSPRTQYF
- | - | TRBJ2-2 | TRBV4-3 | TGCGCCAGCAGCCGCAAGACAGATTCCAACACCGGGGAGCTGTTTTTT | CASSRKTDSNTGELFF
- | - | TRBJ2-3 | TRBV13 | TGTGCCAGCAGAAGGAGGGGGATGGGGTCAGATACGCAGTATTTT | CASRRRGMGSDTQYF
- | - | TRBJ1-6 | TRBV5-1 | TGCGCCAGCAGCTTGGGTAGGGGGGCTGGTTCACCCCTCCACTTT | CASSLGRGAGSPLHF
- | - | TRBJ2-4 | TRBV7-9 | TGTGCCAGCAGCTTAGGCGGCGGGATGGGCTTC | CASSLGGGMGF
- | once | TRBJ2-2 | TRBV30 | TGTGCCTGGAGTACAAGGGGACCTGCCGCGAACACCGGGGAGCTGTTTTTT | CAWSTRGPAANTGELFF
- | - | TRBJ1-2 | TRBV30 | TGTGCCTGGAGTGTACGGGGGGTCTATGGCTACACCTTC | CAWSVRGVYGYTF
TRBD2 | - | TRBJ2-3 | TRBV5-1 | TGCGCCAGCAGCTCCCTACTAGCGGGAGCTGAAGATACGCAGTATTTT | CASSSLLAGAEDTQYF
TRBD1 | - | TRBJ1-2 | TRBV23-1 | TGCGCCAGCAGTCAACTTGACAGGGATGGCTACACCTTC | CASSQLDRDGYTF
- | - | TRBJ1-2 | TRBV28 | TGTGCCAGCAGTCCCCGCCAGGGACACTATGGCTACACCTTC | CASSPRQGHYGYTF
- | - | TRBJ1-5 | TRBV10-3 | TGTGCCATACAGGACGGAGGGGCTGGTCAGCCCCAGCATTTT | CAIQDGGAGQPQHF
TRBD1 | - | TRBJ2-4 | TRBV9 | TGTGCCAGCAGCATGACAGGGCTCGGCAAAAACATTCAGTACTTC | CASSMTGLGKNIQYF
- | - | TRBJ1-1 | TRBV19 | TGTGCCAGTACTCTCAGACAGTCCGAAGCTTTCTTT | CASTLRQSEAFF
- | - | TRBJ2-1 | TRBV18 | TGTGCCAGCTCGTCCCTTGGGGGGGCTTCTTACAATGAGCAGTTCTTC | CASSSLGGASYNEQFF
- | once | TRBJ2-1 | TRBV9 | TGTGCCAGCAGCGCTCGGGGCGATTCCTACAATGAGCAGTTCTTC | CASSARGDSYNEQFF
- | - | TRBJ1-1 | TRBV6-2/TRBV6-3 | TGTGCCAGCAGTTACCATAACAGCGGGAACACTGAAGCTTTCTTT | CASSYHNSGNTEAFF
TRBD1 | few | TRBJ2-2 | TRBV18 | TGTGCCAGCTCACCACTTGGGACAGGGAACACCGGGGAGCTGTTTTTT | CASSPLGTGNTGELFF
- | - | TRBJ2-7 | TRBV28 | TGTGCCAGCACGGCAGGAAAATACGAGCAGTACTTC | CASTAGKYEQYF
TRBD1 | - | TRBJ1-4 | TRBV5-8 | TGTGCCAGCAGCTTACAGGGGCTCATGGATGAAAAACTGTTTTTT | CASSLQGLMDEKLFF
- | - | TRBJ1-5 | TRBV4-1 | TGCGCCAGCAGCCAAGGTCCAGGAAATCAGCCCCAGCATTTT | CASSQGPGNQPQHF
- | - | TRBJ1-4 | TRBV9 | TGTGCCAGCAGCGCCCTAGGGGGAACAACTAATGAAAAACTGTTTTTT | CASSALGGTTNEKLFF
TRBD1 | - | TRBJ1-2 | TRBV3-1/TRBV3-2 | TGTGCCAGCAGCCAAGGGCCGGGACAGAGCTTCTATGGCTACACCTTC | CASSQGPGQSFYGYTF
TRBD1 | once | TRBJ2-7 | TRBV7-9 | TGTGCCAGCAGCTACTCAGGGGGCGGTTACGAGCAGTACTTC | CASSYSGGGYEQYF
- | - | TRBJ2-1 | TRBV28 | TGTGCCAGCAGAAGTGGGAGTATAAATGAGCAGTTCTTC | CASRSGSINEQFF
- | - | TRBJ2-5 | TRBV7-8 | TGTGCCAGCAGCGTACAAGGCCCTCCGTACCAAGAGACCCAGTACTTC | CASSVQGPPYQETQYF
- | - | TRBJ1-1 | TRBV11-3 | TGTGCCAGCAGCTTAGGGGGGGGACGGAACACTGAAGCTTTCTTT | CASSLGGGRNTEAFF
- | - | TRBJ1-2 | TRBV3-1/TRBV3-2 | TGTGCCAGCAGCCAAGATGGCCGGCCCGCGGGCTACACCTTC | CASSQDGRPAGYTF
TRBD1 | - | TRBJ2-2 | TRBV6-4 | TGTGCCAGCAGTGACTCGGACAGGGACACCGGGGAGCTGTTTTTT | CASSDSDRDTGELFF
- | few | TRBJ2-7 | TRBV7-2 | TGTGCCAGCAGCTTGGGGACGCTCTACGAGCAGTACTTC | CASSLGTLYEQYF
TRBD1 | - | TRBJ2-7 | TRBV24-1 | TGTGCCACCCGACAGGGGAACGAGCAGTACTTC | CATRQGNEQYF
- | - | TRBJ2-7 | TRBV19 | TGTGCCAGTAGCTCCCTCCTAGGGGACTCGGAGCAGTACTTC | CASSSLLGDSEQYF
- | - | TRBJ2-7 | TRBV9 | TGTGCCAGCAGCGTAGCTACGGCGGGGGAGCAGTACTTC | CASSVATAGEQYF
TRBD1 | few | TRBJ1-2 | TRBV6-5 | TGTGCCAGCAGTCGAGGGACAGTTAACTATGGCTACACCTTC | CASSRGTVNYGYTF